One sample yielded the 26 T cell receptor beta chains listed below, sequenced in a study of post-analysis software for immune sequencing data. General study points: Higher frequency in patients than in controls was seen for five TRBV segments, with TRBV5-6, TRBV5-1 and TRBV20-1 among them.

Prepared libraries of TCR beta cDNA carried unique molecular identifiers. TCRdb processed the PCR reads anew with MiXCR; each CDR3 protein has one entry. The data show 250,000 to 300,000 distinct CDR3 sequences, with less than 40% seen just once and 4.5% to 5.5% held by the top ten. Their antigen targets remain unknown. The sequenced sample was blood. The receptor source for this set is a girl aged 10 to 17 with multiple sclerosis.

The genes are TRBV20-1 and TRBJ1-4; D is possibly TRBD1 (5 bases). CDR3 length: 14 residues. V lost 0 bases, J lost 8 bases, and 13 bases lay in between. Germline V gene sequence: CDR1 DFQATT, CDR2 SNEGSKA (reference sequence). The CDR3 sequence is CSARDASRVEKLFF. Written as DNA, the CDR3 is TGCAGTGCTAGAGACGCTTCCAGGGTGGAAAAACTGTTTTTT.

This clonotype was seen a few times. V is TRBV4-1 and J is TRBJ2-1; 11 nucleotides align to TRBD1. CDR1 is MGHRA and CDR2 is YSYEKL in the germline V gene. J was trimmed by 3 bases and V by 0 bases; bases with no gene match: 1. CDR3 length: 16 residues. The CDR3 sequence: CASSQDGTGGYNEQFF. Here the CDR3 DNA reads TGCGCCAGCAGCCAAGATGGGACAGGGGGCTACAATGAGCAGTTCTTC.

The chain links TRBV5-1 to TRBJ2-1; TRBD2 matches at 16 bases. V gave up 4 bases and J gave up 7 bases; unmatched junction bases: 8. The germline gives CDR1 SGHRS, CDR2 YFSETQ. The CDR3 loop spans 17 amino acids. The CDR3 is CASSPGLAGGPGNEQFF. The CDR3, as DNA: TGCGCCAGCAGCCCGGGACTAGCGGGAGGGCCAGGGAATGAGCAGTTCTTC. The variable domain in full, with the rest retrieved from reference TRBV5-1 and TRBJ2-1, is KAGVTQTPRYLIKTRGQQVTLSCSPISGHRSVSWYQQTPGQGLQFLFEYFSETQRNKGNFPGRFSGRQFSNSRSEMNVSTLELGDSALYLCASSPGLAGGPGNEQFFGPGTRLTVL.

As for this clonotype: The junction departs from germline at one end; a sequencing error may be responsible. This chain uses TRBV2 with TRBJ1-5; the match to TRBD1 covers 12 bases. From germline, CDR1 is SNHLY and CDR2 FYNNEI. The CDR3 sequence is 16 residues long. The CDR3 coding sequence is TGTGCCAGCAGTAGAACCGGGACAGGGGGCAACCAGCCCCAGCATTTT. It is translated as CASSRTGTGGNQPQHF.

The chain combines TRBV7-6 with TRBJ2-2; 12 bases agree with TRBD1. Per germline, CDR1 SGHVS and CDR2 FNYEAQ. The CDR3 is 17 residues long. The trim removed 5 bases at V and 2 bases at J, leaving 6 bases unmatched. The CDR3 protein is CASSAGGTGGNTGELFF. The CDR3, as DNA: TGTGCCAGCAGCGCGGGTGGGACAGGGGGCAACACCGGGGAGCTGTTTTTT. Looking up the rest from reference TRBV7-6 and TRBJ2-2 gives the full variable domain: GAGVSQSPRYKVTKRGQDVALRCDPISGHVSLYWYRQALGQGPEFLTYFNYEAQQDKSGLPNDRFSAERPEGSISTLTIQRTEQRDSAMYRCASSAGGTGGNTGELFFGEGSRLTVL.

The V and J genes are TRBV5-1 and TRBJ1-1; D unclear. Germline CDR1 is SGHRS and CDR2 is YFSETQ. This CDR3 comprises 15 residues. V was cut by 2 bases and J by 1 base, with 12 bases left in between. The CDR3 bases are TGCGCCAGCAGCTTCAAGGCCGGCGGGAACACTGAAGCTTTCTTT. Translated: CASSFKAGGNTEAFF.

The CDR3: CSASRTSGRADTQYF. The DNA for the CDR3 is TGCAGTGCTTCCAGGACTAGCGGGAGAGCAGATACGCAGTATTTT. The chain combines TRBV20-1 with TRBJ2-3; the match to TRBD2 covers 13 bases. The CDR3 covers 15 residues. Germline-derived CDR1 and CDR2 are DFQATT and SNEGSKA (reference sequence). V lost 5 bases to trimming and J lost 4 bases; unmatched junction nucleotides: 6.

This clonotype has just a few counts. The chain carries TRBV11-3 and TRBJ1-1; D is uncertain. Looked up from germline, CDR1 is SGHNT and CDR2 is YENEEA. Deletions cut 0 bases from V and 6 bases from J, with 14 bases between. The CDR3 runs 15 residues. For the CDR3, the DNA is TGTGCCAGCAGCTTAGATGGAGGGAGGCTCTCTGAAGCTTTCTTT. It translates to CASSLDGGRLSEAFF.

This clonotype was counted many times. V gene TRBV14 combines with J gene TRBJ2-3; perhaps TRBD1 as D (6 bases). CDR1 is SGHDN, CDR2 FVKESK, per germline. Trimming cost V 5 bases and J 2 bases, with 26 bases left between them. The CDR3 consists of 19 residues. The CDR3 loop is CASSTYRPEDRLSTDTQYF. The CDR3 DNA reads TGTGCCAGCAGCACGTACAGACCCGAAGACAGGCTATCCACAGATACGCAGTATTTT.

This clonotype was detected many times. The CDR3 DNA sequence: TGTGCCAGCAGTTCCGGGACAGTCATAGCCAAAAACATTCAGTACTTC. It yields the protein CASSSGTVIAKNIQYF. The V and J genes are TRBV6-5 and TRBJ2-4, with TRBD1 matching 7 bases. This CDR3 comprises 16 residues. The trim removed 4 bases at V and 0 bases at J, leaving 6 bases unmatched. In germline, CDR1 is MNHEY, CDR2 SVGAGI.

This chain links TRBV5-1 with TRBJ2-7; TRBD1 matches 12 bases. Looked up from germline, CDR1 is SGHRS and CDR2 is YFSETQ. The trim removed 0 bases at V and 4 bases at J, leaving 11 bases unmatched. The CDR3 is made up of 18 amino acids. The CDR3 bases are TGCGCCAGCAGCTTGGGCGGGACAGGGGGCGCTACATCTTACGAGCAGTACTTC. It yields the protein CASSLGGTGGATSYEQYF.

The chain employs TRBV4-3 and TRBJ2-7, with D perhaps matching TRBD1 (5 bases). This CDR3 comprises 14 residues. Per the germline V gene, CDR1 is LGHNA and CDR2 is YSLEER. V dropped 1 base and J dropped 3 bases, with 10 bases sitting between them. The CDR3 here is CASSQVQGFYEQYF. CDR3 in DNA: TGCGCCAGCAGCCAAGTCCAGGGATTCTACGAGCAGTACTTC.

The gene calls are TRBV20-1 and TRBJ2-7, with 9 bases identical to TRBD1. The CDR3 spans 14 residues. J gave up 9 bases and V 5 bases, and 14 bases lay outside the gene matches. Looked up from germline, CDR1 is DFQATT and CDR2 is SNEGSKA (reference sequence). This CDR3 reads CSAGLGQGREAQYF. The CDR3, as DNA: TGCAGTGCTGGACTGGGACAGGGCAGGGAGGCGCAGTACTTC.

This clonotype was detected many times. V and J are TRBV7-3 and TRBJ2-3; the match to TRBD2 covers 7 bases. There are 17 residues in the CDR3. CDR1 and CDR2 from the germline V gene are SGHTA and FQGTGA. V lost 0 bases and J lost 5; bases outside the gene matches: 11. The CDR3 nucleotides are TGTGCCAGCAGCTTAACGGGAGGGGCGGGAGCTGGAGATACGCAGTATTTT. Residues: CASSLTGGAGAGDTQYF.

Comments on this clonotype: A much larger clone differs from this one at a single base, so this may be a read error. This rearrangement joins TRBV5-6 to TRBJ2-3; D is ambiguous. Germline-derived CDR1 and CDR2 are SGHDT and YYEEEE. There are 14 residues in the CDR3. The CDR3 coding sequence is TGTGCCAACAGCTCTCCTCCACGGGCAGATACGCAGTATTTT. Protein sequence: CANSSPPRADTQYF.

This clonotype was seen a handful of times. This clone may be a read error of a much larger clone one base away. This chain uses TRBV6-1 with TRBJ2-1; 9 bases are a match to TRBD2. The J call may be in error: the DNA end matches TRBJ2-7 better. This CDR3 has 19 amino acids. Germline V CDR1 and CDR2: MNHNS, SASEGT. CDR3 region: CASSEGLAGTKSSYNEQYF. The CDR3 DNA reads TGTGCCAGCAGTGAGGGTCTAGCGGGGACCAAAAGCTCCTACAATGAGCAGTACTTC.

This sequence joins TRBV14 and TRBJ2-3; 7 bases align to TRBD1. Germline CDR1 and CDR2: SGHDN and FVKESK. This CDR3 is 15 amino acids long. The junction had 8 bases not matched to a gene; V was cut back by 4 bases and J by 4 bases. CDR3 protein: CASSLGTAFADTQYF. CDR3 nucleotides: TGTGCCAGCAGCCTTGGGACAGCCTTTGCAGATACGCAGTATTTT.

The CDR3 coding sequence is TGTGCCAGCAGTAGGGGGAGAGCGAGTGCCGAGCAGTACTTC. Translated: CASSRGRASAEQYF. The V gene is TRBV7-2, the J gene TRBJ2-4; the D gene is possibly TRBD1 (6 bases). Judging by the DNA end, TRBJ2-7 fits better; the J call may be wrong. CDR1 is SGHTA and CDR2 is FQGNSA in the germline V gene. The CDR3 runs to 14 residues.

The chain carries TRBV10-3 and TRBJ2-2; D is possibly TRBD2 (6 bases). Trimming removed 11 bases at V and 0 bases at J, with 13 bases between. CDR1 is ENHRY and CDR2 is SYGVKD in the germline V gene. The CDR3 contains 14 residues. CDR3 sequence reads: CASRDGSNTGELFF. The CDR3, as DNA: TGTGCCTCGCGGGATGGATCGAACACCGGGGAGCTGTTTTTT.

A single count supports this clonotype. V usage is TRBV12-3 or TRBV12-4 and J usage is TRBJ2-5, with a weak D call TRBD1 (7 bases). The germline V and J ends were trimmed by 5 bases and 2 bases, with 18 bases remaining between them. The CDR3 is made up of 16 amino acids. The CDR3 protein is CASSPGGSGLQETQYF. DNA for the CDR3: TGTGCCAGCAGTCCAGGGGGGTCTGGCCTTCAAGAGACCCAGTACTTC.

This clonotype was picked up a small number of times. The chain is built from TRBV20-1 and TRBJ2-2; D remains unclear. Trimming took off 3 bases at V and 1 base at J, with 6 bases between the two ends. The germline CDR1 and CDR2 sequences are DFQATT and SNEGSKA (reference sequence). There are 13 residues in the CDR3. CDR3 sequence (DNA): TGCAGTGCTAGTACCCTGAACACCGGGGAGCTGTTTTTT. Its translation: CSASTLNTGELFF.

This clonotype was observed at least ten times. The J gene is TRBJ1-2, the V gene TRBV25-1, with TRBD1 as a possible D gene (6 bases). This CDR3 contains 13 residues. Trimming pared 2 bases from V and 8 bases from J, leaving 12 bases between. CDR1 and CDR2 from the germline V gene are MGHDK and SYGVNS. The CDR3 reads CASSEAGVRGYTF. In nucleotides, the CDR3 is TGTGCCAGCAGTGAAGCAGGGGTGCGGGGCTACACCTTC.

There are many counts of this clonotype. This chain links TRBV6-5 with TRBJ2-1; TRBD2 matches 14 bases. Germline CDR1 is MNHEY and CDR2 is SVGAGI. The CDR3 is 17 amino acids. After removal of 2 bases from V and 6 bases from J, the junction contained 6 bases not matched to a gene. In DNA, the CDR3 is TGTGCCAGCAGTTACAGGACCGGGACTAGCGGGAGCAATGAGCAGTTCTTC. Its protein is CASSYRTGTSGSNEQFF.

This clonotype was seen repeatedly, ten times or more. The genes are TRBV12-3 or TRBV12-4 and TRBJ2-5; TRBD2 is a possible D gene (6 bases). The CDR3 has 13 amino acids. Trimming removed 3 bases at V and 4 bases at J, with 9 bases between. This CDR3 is CASSLAGTETQYF. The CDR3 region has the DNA TGTGCCAGCAGTTTGGCGGGAACAGAGACCCAGTACTTC.

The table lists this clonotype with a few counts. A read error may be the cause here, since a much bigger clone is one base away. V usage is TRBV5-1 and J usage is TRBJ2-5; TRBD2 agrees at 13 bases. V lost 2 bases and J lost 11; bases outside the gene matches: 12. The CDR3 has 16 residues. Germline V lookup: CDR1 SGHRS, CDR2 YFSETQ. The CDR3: CASSFPTSGGAGEQYF. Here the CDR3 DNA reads TGCGCCAGCAGCTTCCCCACTAGCGGGGGGGCCGGTGAGCAGTACTTC.

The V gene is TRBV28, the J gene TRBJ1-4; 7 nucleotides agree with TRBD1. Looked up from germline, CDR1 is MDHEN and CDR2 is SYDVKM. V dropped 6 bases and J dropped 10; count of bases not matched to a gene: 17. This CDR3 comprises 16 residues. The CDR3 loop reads CASSSPTGSISGKLFF. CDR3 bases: TGTGCCAGCAGCTCCCCGACAGGGTCGATAAGTGGAAAACTGTTTTTT.